This entry lists 2 T cell receptor beta chains sequenced from one sample in a study of blood T cell repertoires in COVID-19. Here immunoSEQ multiplex PCR was the method, and the copy in TCRdb shows in-frame clones only, minus some. The repertoire holds hundreds of thousands of clones, more than 75% seen once, with about 1.6% in the top ten. Sequencing was carried out using peripheral blood. The receptors shown here come from a woman aged 55-75 years who had recovered from COVID-19.

The chain is built from TRBV29-1 and TRBJ2-5; 10 bases fit TRBD1. The CDR3 consists of 14 residues. With V trimmed by 4 bases and J by 5 bases, 7 bases remained unmatched. Per the germline V gene, CDR1 is SQVTM and CDR2 is ANQGSEA. As DNA, the CDR3 is TGCAGCGTTGTCCGGGACAGGGGTTACGAGACCCAGTACTTC. Translated, it gives CSVVRDRGYETQYF.

V gene TRBV28 combines with J gene TRBJ1-2, with 9 bases aligning to TRBD1. Germline CDR1 is MDHEN and CDR2 is SYDVKM. The CDR3 covers 16 residues. Unmatched junction bases numbered 8, after V lost 5 bases and J lost 1 base. CDR3 nucleotide sequence: TGTGCCAGCAGTCCGGGACAGGGATTTGGTAACTATGGCTACACCTTC. Its translation: CASSPGQGFGNYGYTF.